Here is one T cell receptor beta chain with its context. The antigen is not known. The time point: week 5, during vaccination. Each vaccine dose was 300 ug of mutant IDH1 20-mer peptide, with topical imiquimod. The entry originates in a study of a mutant IDH1 vaccine in newly diagnosed glioma. Looking at the study overall: Vaccination began 4-6 weeks post radiotherapy alone, or with temozolomide cycles. Treated patients showed a male proportion of around 60%, a female proportion of about 40%, and a mean age of roughly 40 years.

Profiling relied on immunoSEQ multiplex PCR, and the TCRdb table lists in-frame clones only, not all of them. The sample contains some 51,000 clones, 78% of which appear only once. CDR3 length: 16 residues. Germline CDR1 reads MNHNS; CDR2 reads SASEGT. The junction had 9 bases not matched to a gene; V was cut back by 1 base and J by 7 bases. This chain connects TRBV6-1 to TRBJ2-2, with TRBD1 matching 7 bases. This clonotype originated in a man aged 45-60 years with glioma. The sequenced sample was PBMCs, obtained from a glioma patient whose treatment included an IDH1 peptide vaccine. CDR3 DNA sequence: TGTGCCAGCAGTGAAGGAGGAACAGGGGTTTTCGGGGAGCTGTTTTTT. Translated, it gives CASSEGGTGVFGELFF.